What follows are 23 T cell receptor beta chains derived from one specimen sequenced in a study of blood T cell repertoires in COVID-19. Assay: immunoSEQ multiplex PCR; the TCRdb copy retains only in-frame clones and omits some. The sample has under 150,000 clones, almost 80% seen once. Material for sequencing was peripheral blood. Every receptor here comes from a man in his fifties or sixties with active or convalescent COVID-19.

This chain joins TRBV24-1 and TRBJ1-4; D unresolved. Germline V gives CDR1 KGHDR, CDR2 SFDVKD. V lost 2 bases to trimming and J lost 4 bases, with 4 bases between them. The CDR3 is made up of 13 amino acids. CDR3 region: CATSDYLNEKLFF. The CDR3 DNA sequence: TGTGCCACCAGTGATTATCTTAATGAAAAACTGTTTTTT.

The rearrangement uses TRBV30 and TRBJ2-7; TRBD2 aligns across 7 bases. Germline values: CDR1 GTSNPN, CDR2 SVGIG (reference sequence). V was pared by 2 bases and J by 6 bases, with 22 bases of the junction left unmatched. The CDR3 spans 18 residues. In DNA form, the CDR3 reads TGTGCCTGGAGTAAGGGGAAGCGGGATTTAATCATCCCCCGCGAGCAGTACTTC. Translation gives CAWSKGKRDLIIPREQYF.

Here the CDR3 reads CASSLVPSGSYNEQFF. CDR3 in DNA: TGCGCCAGCAGCTTGGTTCCTAGCGGGTCCTACAATGAGCAGTTCTTC. The chain is built from TRBV5-1 and TRBJ2-1; 8 bases match TRBD2. The length of the CDR3 is 16 residues. Germline-derived CDR1 and CDR2 are SGHRS and YFSETQ. The V segment lost 0 bases and the J segment 1 base; nucleotides outside the gene matches: 3.

J is TRBJ1-2 and V is TRBV7-9; D not certain. Germline assignment: CDR1 SEHNR and CDR2 FQNEAQ (reference sequence). The germline V and J ends were trimmed by 1 base and 4 bases, with 7 bases remaining between them. This CDR3 region has 13 residues. This CDR3 reads CASSLGLGYGYTF. CDR3 coding DNA: TGTGCCAGCAGCTTAGGCCTAGGCTATGGCTACACCTTC.

The gene calls are TRBV7-9 and TRBJ2-3; 7 bases line up with TRBD1. This CDR3 contains 14 residues. The junction had 6 bases not matched to a gene; V was cut back by 4 bases and J by 5 bases. Germline-derived CDR1 and CDR2 are SEHNR and FQNEAQ (reference sequence). As DNA, the CDR3 is TGTGCCAGCAGCTCCCCACAGGGGAAAGATACGCAGTATTTT. It codes for CASSSPQGKDTQYF.

This clone was counted once. V and J are TRBV24-1 and TRBJ1-5; tentative D call: TRBD1 (6 bases). The CDR3 length is 16 residues. Per the germline V gene, CDR1 is KGHDR and CDR2 is SFDVKD. V was trimmed by 3 bases and J by 3 bases, leaving 14 bases between them. The CDR3 DNA is TGTGCCACCAGTGATGGGGACACCCAATTCAATCAGCCCCAGCATTTT. Its translation: CATSDGDTQFNQPQHF.

This clone was found a few times. The J gene is TRBJ2-2, the V gene TRBV7-9; 8 nucleotides align to TRBD2. The ends lost 5 bases at V and 2 bases at J; junction bases unmatched: 10. Germline V gene data show CDR1 as SEHNR and CDR2 as FQNEAQ (reference sequence). The CDR3 is 17 amino acids. The CDR3 reads CASSPGRTSGNTGELFF. The CDR3 bases are TGTGCCAGCAGCCCTGGCCGCACTAGCGGAAACACCGGGGAGCTGTTTTTT.

The V and J genes are TRBV9 and TRBJ1-1; possible D gene TRBD1, 5 bases. The V end was cut by 4 bases, the J end by 5 bases, with 15 bases between. The germline V gene has CDR1 SGDLS and CDR2 YYNGEE. The CDR3 extends over 14 amino acids. The CDR3 region is CASSRTGVSTEAFF. The CDR3 DNA reads TGTGCCAGCAGCCGCACAGGTGTATCAACTGAAGCTTTCTTT. Full variable domain (missing parts from reference TRBV9 and TRBJ1-1): DSGVTQTPKHLITATGQRVTLRCSPRSGDLSVYWYQQSLDQGLQFLIQYYNGEERAKGNILERFSAQQFPDLHSELNLSSLELGDSALYFCASSRTGVSTEAFFGQGTRLTVV.

The chain recombines TRBV7-9 with TRBJ1-5; the match to TRBD1 covers 7 bases. CDR3 length equals 15 residues. V lost 5 bases to trimming and J lost 2 bases; unmatched junction nucleotides: 6. Germline lookup yields CDR1 SEHNR and CDR2 FQNEAQ (reference sequence). CDR3 amino acids: CASSPQTGGNQPQHF. The DNA for the CDR3 is TGTGCCAGCAGCCCACAAACAGGGGGCAATCAGCCCCAGCATTTT.

The chain couples TRBV24-1 to TRBJ2-1, with D possibly matching TRBD1 (6 bases). Germline lookup yields CDR1 KGHDR and CDR2 SFDVKD. Trimming stripped 9 bases from V and 2 bases from J, with 10 bases between. This CDR3 is built from 13 residues. CDR3 loop: CATRRGTYNEQFF. The CDR3 region has the DNA TGTGCCACCCGCAGGGGCACCTACAATGAGCAGTTCTTC.

The chain has TRBV7-3 and TRBJ2-5; a weak D match, TRBD2 (5 bases). The CDR3 contains 15 residues. Germline V lookup: CDR1 SGHTA, CDR2 FQGTGA. Trimming took off 1 base at V and 2 bases at J, with 11 bases between the two ends. The CDR3 here is CASSLSGLGQETQYF. CDR3 nucleotide sequence: TGTGCCAGCAGCTTAAGCGGGCTTGGACAAGAGACCCAGTACTTC.

The chain links TRBV28 to TRBJ2-3; no reliable D call. The CDR3 has 12 residues. Looked up from germline, CDR1 is MDHEN and CDR2 is SYDVKM. V lost 5 bases, J lost 1 base, and 4 bases lay in between. The CDR3 bases are TGTGCCAGCAGTCAGGGCACAGATACGCAGTATTTT. Translation: CASSQGTDTQYF.

Only a few counts were recorded for this clone. The genes are TRBV27 and TRBJ2-2; D may be TRBD2 (6 bases). The ends were cut back, 5 bases at V and 2 bases at J, with 9 bases in the middle. Germline V lookup: CDR1 MNHEY, CDR2 SMNVEV (reference sequence). The CDR3 has 14 residues. CDR3 nucleotides: TGTGCCAGCAGTATACTAGCCAACACCGGGGAGCTGTTTTTT. Protein product: CASSILANTGELFF.

The chain employs TRBV2 and TRBJ2-2, with D possibly being TRBD2 (5 bases). Trimming left V 4 bases short and J 7 bases short, with 10 bases between. The CDR3 spans 13 residues. Germline-derived CDR1 and CDR2 are SNHLY and FYNNEI. In DNA form, the CDR3 reads TGTGCCAGCAGTGGGCTAGCTGTCGGGGAGCTGTTTTTT. It is translated as CASSGLAVGELFF.

The chain uses TRBV19 and TRBJ2-2, with D possibly matching TRBD1 (6 bases). This CDR3 comprises 17 residues. The V and J ends lost 7 bases and 0 bases respectively, with 18 bases between them. CDR1 LNHDA and CDR2 SQIVND come from the germline V gene (reference sequence). Here the CDR3 reads CASNSDSDPANTGELFF. The CDR3 DNA follows: TGTGCCAGTAACTCGGACAGTGACCCCGCGAACACCGGGGAGCTGTTTTTT.

V usage is TRBV4-1 and J usage is TRBJ2-4; 12 bases fit TRBD2. Per germline, CDR1 MGHRA and CDR2 YSYEKL. Germline trimming cut 4 bases from V and 7 bases from J; bases unmatched to any gene: 2. The CDR3 runs to 14 residues. The CDR3 nucleotides read TGCGCCAGCAGCCCCGGGACTAGCGGGAACATTCAGTACTTC. This sequence encodes CASSPGTSGNIQYF.

This chain uses TRBV5-5 with TRBJ2-7, with 9 bases fitting TRBD1. Germline V gene sequence: CDR1 SGHKS, CDR2 YYEKEE (reference sequence). The ends lost 0 bases at V and 4 bases at J; junction bases unmatched: 8. This CDR3 region has 16 residues. Here the CDR3 DNA reads TGTGCCAGCAGCTTGGCCAACCCGGACAGGGGTTACGAGCAGTACTTC. Its protein is CASSLANPDRGYEQYF.

The rearrangement links TRBV11-2 to TRBJ2-1; 7 bases are shared with TRBD1. There are 13 residues in the CDR3. Per the germline V gene, CDR1 is SGHAT and CDR2 is FQNNGV. With 2 bases clipped from V and 9 bases from J, the junction kept 4 bases outside the gene matches. The CDR3 here is CASSLRQGSEQFF. The CDR3 nucleotides are TGTGCCAGCAGCTTAAGACAGGGCAGTGAGCAGTTCTTC.

V usage is TRBV11-3 and J usage is TRBJ2-3; 10 bases match TRBD2. The CDR3 has 15 amino acids. V shed 6 bases and J 5 bases; nucleotides not matched to a gene: 8. The germline V gene has CDR1 SGHNT and CDR2 YENEEA. DNA of the CDR3: TGTGCCAGCAGTCCCGGGACTAGCGTTCAAGATACGCAGTATTTT. Amino acid sequence: CASSPGTSVQDTQYF.

The V gene is TRBV7-8, the J gene TRBJ2-2; 9 bases agree with TRBD1. This CDR3 is 16 amino acids long. Germline CDR1 and CDR2: SGHVS and FQNEAQ. Trimming cost V 6 bases and J 7 bases; bases outside gene matches: 12. This CDR3 is CASSPYRDRVNGELFF. As DNA, the CDR3 is TGTGCCAGCAGTCCCTACCGGGACAGGGTCAACGGGGAGCTGTTTTTT.

This clone has more than one count but fewer than ten. V is TRBV7-2 and J is TRBJ2-3, with unresolved D. Per germline, CDR1 SGHTA and CDR2 FQGNSA. Trimming left V 0 bases short and J 0 bases short, with 13 bases between. This CDR3 comprises 17 residues. The CDR3: CASSLAAQAISTDTQYF. CDR3 DNA sequence: TGTGCCAGCAGCTTAGCCGCCCAGGCGATTAGCACAGATACGCAGTATTTT. Filled out from reference TRBV7-2 and TRBJ2-3, the complete variable domain reads GAGVSQSPSNKVTEKGKDVELRCDPISGHTALYWYRQSLGQGLEFLIYFQGNSAPDKSGLPSDRFSAERTGGSVSTLTIQRTQQEDSAVYLCASSLAAQAISTDTQYFGPGTRLTVL.

Only a few counts were recorded for this clone. This sequence joins TRBV7-2 and TRBJ2-1; 9 nucleotides match TRBD2. The germline CDR1 and CDR2 sequences are SGHTA and FQGNSA. The CDR3 has 15 residues. The trim removed 4 bases at V and 3 bases at J, leaving 4 bases unmatched. This CDR3 reads CASSWTSENYNEQFF. Here the CDR3 DNA reads TGTGCCAGCAGCTGGACTAGCGAGAACTACAATGAGCAGTTCTTC.

J is TRBJ1-5 and V is TRBV2; 9 bases fit TRBD1. The CDR3 extends over 14 amino acids. Germline assignment: CDR1 SNHLY and CDR2 FYNNEI. The trim removed 8 bases at V and 7 bases at J, leaving 9 bases unmatched. The CDR3 sequence: CASLRDRERQPQHF. The CDR3 DNA reads as TGTGCCAGCCTCCGGGACAGGGAAAGGCAGCCCCAGCATTTT. The full variable domain, its missing parts supplied by reference TRBV2 and TRBJ1-5, is EPEVTQTPSHQVTQMGQEVILRCVPISNHLYFYWYRQILGQKVEFLVSFYNNEISEKSEIFDDQFSVERPDGSNFTLKIRSTKLEDSAMYFCASLRDRERQPQHFGDGTRLSIL.